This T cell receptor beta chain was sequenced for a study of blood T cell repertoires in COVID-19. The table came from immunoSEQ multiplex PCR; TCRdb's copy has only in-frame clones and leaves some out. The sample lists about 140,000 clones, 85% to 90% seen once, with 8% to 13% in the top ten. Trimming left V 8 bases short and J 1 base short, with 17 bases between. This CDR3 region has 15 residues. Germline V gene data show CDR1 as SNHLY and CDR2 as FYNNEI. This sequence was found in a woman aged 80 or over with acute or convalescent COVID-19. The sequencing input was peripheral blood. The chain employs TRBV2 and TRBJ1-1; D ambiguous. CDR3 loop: CASALNARANTEAFF. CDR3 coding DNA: TGTGCCAGCGCCCTTAACGCTCGAGCGAACACTGAAGCTTTCTTT. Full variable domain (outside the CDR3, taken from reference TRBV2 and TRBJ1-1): EPEVTQTPSHQVTQMGQEVILRCVPISNHLYFYWYRQILGQKVEFLVSFYNNEISEKSEIFDDQFSVERPDGSNFTLKIRSTKLEDSAMYFCASALNARANTEAFFGQGTRLTVV.